This TCR beta chain was obtained from a study of T-cell reconstitution after alpha-beta-depleted transplantation in children. Germline V CDR1 and CDR2: ENHRY, SYGVKD. V lost 2 bases to trimming and J lost 8 bases; unmatched junction nucleotides: 11. The CDR3 is 16 residues long. The sample holds many counts of this clonotype. Unique molecular identifiers were used to barcode this TCRbeta library. TCRdb re-derived calls from the PCR reads in MiXCR, one entry per CDR3 protein. Counted here are under 140,000 distinct CDR3 sequences, 10% occurring once; the ten biggest clones make up 8% to 9.5%. This sequence was found in a human donor who donated a stem cell graft to a child with acute lymphoblastic leukemia. The chain joins TRBV10-3 to TRBJ2-1; 8 nucleotides agree with TRBD2. Sequenced here: PBMCs from the stem cell graft donor, sampled from the stem cell graft. CDR3 protein: CAISEPERGLRDEQFF. The DNA for the CDR3 is TGTGCCATCAGTGAGCCGGAGCGGGGGCTGAGGGATGAGCAGTTCTTC.